This T cell receptor (beta chain) stems from a study of T cells after posttransplantation cyclophosphamide. The protocol was immunoSEQ multiplex PCR, while the TCRdb copy is restricted to in-frame clones and leaves out a portion. The repertoire includes about 11,000 clones, just under 85% of them detected once, and just over 15% sits in the top ten. In regard to this clone: The antigen is not known.

Germline-derived CDR1 and CDR2 are GTSNPN and SVGIG (reference sequence). This CDR3 has 12 amino acids. Busulfan-fludarabine conditioning, marrow transplant, and cyclophosphamide on days +3 and +4 were administered. Study-level results: Donor-recipient repertoire similarity was low at 1-2 months, rising over year one. Blood and skin or GI T cell repertoires showed limited TRB overlap. After PTCy, TRB diversity resembled that of CNI/methotrexate controls.

This clonotype was sampled from a female patient aged 50 to 65 who received an allogeneic stem cell transplant from a related donor, was CMV-positive, and had no GVHD. Some T cells here may be from the graft donor. The starting material was PBMCs, obtained around 2,000 days after allogeneic stem cell transplant with posttransplant cyclophosphamide. The V and J genes are TRBV30 and TRBJ2-5; D ambiguous. Near its end, the DNA agrees better with TRBJ2-7, so the J call may be wrong. CDR3 nucleotide sequence: TGTGCCTGGAGCATATACTCCTACGAGCAGTACTTC. It yields the protein CAWSIYSYEQYF.